The 29 T cell receptor beta chains in this list originate from one sample, sequenced in a study of spatial heterogeneity in lung cancer. TCRdb analysed the 5' RACE reads with MiXCR anew, one entry per CDR3 protein. The repertoire holds 25,000 to 30,000 distinct CDR3 sequences, 6% seen once, with around 23% in the top ten. Time point defined: blood at routine non-recurrence follow-up after resection. Whole RNA was taken from tumor, nontumor lung or frozen PBMC; it was then sequenced unsorted. This sample comprised PBMCs, obtained at follow-up. All receptors come from a male donor with early-stage non-small cell lung cancer.

J is TRBJ2-6 and V is TRBV24-1; the D gene is possibly TRBD1 (5 bases). Germline values: CDR1 KGHDR, CDR2 SFDVKD. V was trimmed by 4 bases and J by 4 bases, leaving 10 bases between them. This CDR3 region has 15 residues. The CDR3 sequence is CATSDQGGGANVLTF. As DNA, the CDR3 is TGTGCCACCAGTGACCAGGGTGGCGGGGCCAACGTCCTGACTTTC.

There are many counts of this clonotype. The genes are TRBV29-1 and TRBJ2-1; maybe TRBD2 (6 bases). Germline V gene data show CDR1 as SQVTM and CDR2 as ANQGSEA. V lost 1 base, J lost 0 bases, and 16 bases lay in between. CDR3 length: 17 residues. The CDR3 nucleotides are TGCAGCGTTGAAGGAGTAGGAGGGGAAGGCTCCTACAATGAGCAGTTCTTC. It specifies CSVEGVGGEGSYNEQFF.

This clonotype was seen only a few times. This sequence joins TRBV7-2 and TRBJ1-1, with 7 bases matching TRBD1. The ends lost 5 bases at V and 6 bases at J; junction bases unmatched: 12. This CDR3 spans 15 amino acids. Germline lookup yields CDR1 SGHTA and CDR2 FQGNSA. The CDR3 DNA follows: TGTGCCAGCAGCACCCCCGGGACAGCGAGCCCTGAAGCTTTCTTT. Its translation is CASSTPGTASPEAFF. The full variable domain, with the rest looked up from reference TRBV7-2 and TRBJ1-1, is GAGVSQSPSNKVTEKGKDVELRCDPISGHTALYWYRQSLGQGLEFLIYFQGNSAPDKSGLPSDRFSAERTGGSVSTLTIQRTQQEDSAVYLCASSTPGTASPEAFFGQGTRLTVV.

Ten or more counts support this clonotype. V and J are TRBV25-1 and TRBJ2-1; 9 nucleotides match TRBD1. V was pared by 7 bases and J by 5 bases, with 9 bases of the junction left unmatched. Germline values: CDR1 MGHDK, CDR2 SYGVNS. The CDR3 length is 15 residues. The CDR3 sequence: CASTRGDRVHNEQFF. Here the CDR3 DNA reads TGTGCCAGCACTCGGGGGGACAGGGTCCACAATGAGCAGTTCTTC.

This clonotype showed up many times. For the CDR3, the DNA is TGTGCCAGCAGCCGGACCAGAAGCACAGATACGCAGTATTTT. This translates into CASSRTRSTDTQYF. The V gene is TRBV12-3 or TRBV12-4, the J gene TRBJ2-3; D call uncertain. V lost 6 bases to trimming and J lost 0 bases, with 10 bases between them. The length of the CDR3 is 14 residues.

This clonotype was counted many times. This chain uses TRBV7-9 with TRBJ2-5; D is ambiguous. Germline assignment: CDR1 SEHNR and CDR2 FQNEAQ (reference sequence). The germline V and J ends were trimmed by 10 bases and 1 base, with 10 bases remaining between them. The CDR3 loop spans 12 amino acids. CDR3 residues: CATALTQETQYF. The CDR3 coding sequence is TGTGCCACGGCGCTGACCCAAGAGACCCAGTACTTC.

In this sample, this clonotype is medium-sized. The gene calls are TRBV29-1 and TRBJ2-4; 12 bases align to TRBD1. V dropped 7 bases and J dropped 2; count of bases not matched to a gene: 12. Germline lookup yields CDR1 SQVTM and CDR2 ANQGSEA. This CDR3 is 17 amino acids long. CDR3 sequence reads: CSASGTGGARSKNIQYF. In nucleotides, the CDR3 is TGCAGCGCGTCAGGGACAGGGGGCGCCCGGTCCAAAAACATTCAGTACTTC. Variable domain in full (rest from reference TRBV29-1 and TRBJ2-4): SAVISQKPSRDICQRGTSLTIQCQVDSQVTMMFWYRQQPGQSLTLIATANQGSEATYESGFVIDKFPISRPNLTFSTLTVSNMSPEDSSIYLCSASGTGGARSKNIQYFGAGTRLSVL.

This clonotype was counted at least ten times. V is TRBV9 and J is TRBJ1-1; 8 bases are a match to TRBD1. Germline V gene sequence: CDR1 SGDLS, CDR2 YYNGEE. The CDR3 spans 13 residues. V lost 4 bases to trimming and J lost 5 bases; unmatched junction nucleotides: 4. CDR3 region: CASSFTGGTEAFF. The CDR3 region has the DNA TGTGCCAGCAGCTTCACAGGGGGGACTGAAGCTTTCTTT.

In this sample, this clonotype is medium-sized. The V and J genes are TRBV5-1 and TRBJ2-2; 10 positions match TRBD2. Germline V gene data show CDR1 as SGHRS and CDR2 as YFSETQ. The CDR3 is 17 residues long. J was trimmed by 4 bases and V by 0 bases; bases with no gene match: 6. The CDR3 DNA is TGCGCCAGCAGCTTGGTTAAAGCGGGAGGGCCCACCGGGGAGCTGTTTTTT. This codes for CASSLVKAGGPTGELFF.

By share, this clonotype ranks as medium-sized. The chain links TRBV29-1 to TRBJ1-3; TRBD1 might be the D (5 bases). CDR1 and CDR2 (germline): SQVTM, ANQGSEA. Deletions cut 6 bases from V and 0 bases from J, with 9 bases between. The CDR3 covers 13 residues. The CDR3 region is CSVSDSSGNTIYF. The CDR3 DNA follows: TGCAGCGTCTCAGACAGCTCTGGAAACACCATATATTTT.

This clonotype was seen many times. This chain uses TRBV6-5 with TRBJ1-1; D is ambiguous. The germline V and J ends were trimmed by 0 bases and 4 bases, with 12 bases remaining between them. In germline, CDR1 is MNHEY, CDR2 SVGAGI. CDR3 length: 15 residues. This CDR3 reads CASSYSKGMGTEAFF. As DNA, the CDR3 is TGTGCCAGCAGTTACTCGAAGGGAATGGGCACTGAAGCTTTCTTT.

This clonotype was recorded many times. CDR3 sequence: CASSQGPSRDEQFF. In DNA, the CDR3 is TGCGCCAGCAGCCAGGGACCCTCCAGGGATGAGCAGTTCTTC. The rearrangement joins TRBV5-1 to TRBJ2-1; D may match TRBD1 or TRBD2 (5 bases each). V was clipped by 4 bases and J by 8 bases, with 16 bases between them. The CDR3 has 14 amino acids. The germline V gene encodes CDR1 SGHRS and CDR2 YFSETQ.

This clonotype was observed a few times. This CDR3 reads CAWSVQLNTEAFF. CDR3 DNA: TGTGCCTGGAGTGTACAACTGAACACTGAAGCTTTCTTT. The rearrangement links TRBV30 to TRBJ1-1; D remains ambiguous. V lost 0 bases and J lost 0, with 5 bases in between. CDR3 length: 13 residues. The germline V gene has CDR1 GTSNPN and CDR2 SVGIG (reference sequence).

This clonotype has only a few counts. J is TRBJ2-5 and V is TRBV7-2, with TRBD2 identical over 11 bases. This CDR3 has 15 amino acids. The J segment lost 2 bases and the V segment lost 3 bases, leaving 2 bases of the junction unmatched. Germline CDR1 reads SGHTA; CDR2 reads FQGNSA. CDR3 protein: CASSLRTSGQETQYF. CDR3 nucleotides: TGTGCCAGCAGCTTGAGGACTAGCGGGCAAGAGACCCAGTACTTC.

This clonotype was counted many times. The chain links TRBV7-2 to TRBJ1-2; D ambiguous. The CDR3 sequence is 13 residues long. Looked up from germline, CDR1 is SGHTA and CDR2 is FQGNSA. V lost 0 bases, J lost 8 bases, and 10 bases lay in between. The CDR3 nucleotides read TGTGCCAGCAGCTTAGCCGGGCGCTCGGGCTACACCTTC. Translating gives CASSLAGRSGYTF.

This clonotype turned up a few times. The rearrangement links TRBV6-2 or TRBV6-3 to TRBJ2-1, with D perhaps given as TRBD1 or TRBD2 (6 bases each). The CDR3 consists of 14 residues. Germline V gene data show CDR1 as MNHEY and CDR2 as SVGEGT. Trimming removed 5 bases from V and 8 bases from J, with 16 bases in between. This CDR3 is CASSRGTLRDEQFF. DNA for the CDR3: TGTGCCAGCAGTCGCGGGACATTGAGGGATGAGCAGTTCTTC.

This clonotype showed up many times. The chain combines TRBV6-6 with TRBJ1-1, with D hard to call. Germline V gene lookup returns CDR1 MNHNY and CDR2 SVGAGI (reference sequence). Trimming cost V 6 bases and J 4 bases, with 12 bases left between them. The CDR3 is made up of 13 amino acids. The CDR3 is CASRRETVTEAFF. CDR3 DNA: TGTGCCAGCAGAAGGGAAACTGTCACTGAAGCTTTCTTT.

V is TRBV7-8 and J is TRBJ1-3; 9 bases are shared with TRBD1. The V gene's germline CDR1 is SGHVS and CDR2 FQNEAQ. V lost 4 bases to trimming and J lost 4 bases; unmatched junction nucleotides: 5. The CDR3 extends over 15 amino acids. The CDR3 loop reads CASSSPGQGGNTIYF. CDR3 nucleotide sequence: TGTGCCAGCAGCTCCCCCGGACAGGGGGGAAACACCATATATTTT.

The sample holds many counts of this clonotype. The rearrangement uses TRBV20-1 and TRBJ2-5; TRBD2 aligns across 10 bases. The junction had 18 bases not matched to a gene; V was cut back by 0 bases and J by 5 bases. The CDR3 length is 19 residues. Germline lookup yields CDR1 DFQATT and CDR2 SNEGSKA (reference sequence). In nucleotides, the CDR3 is TGCAGTGCTAGAGATCTGTGGGCCAAAAGCGGGAGGGCCGTGGAGACCCAGTACTTC. Amino acid sequence: CSARDLWAKSGRAVETQYF.

This clonotype was seen repeatedly, ten times or more. This sequence joins TRBV19 and TRBJ2-3; a weak D match, TRBD1 (5 bases). CDR1 LNHDA and CDR2 SQIVND come from the germline V gene (reference sequence). V was shortened by 1 base and J by 4 bases, with 15 bases between the two germline ends. The CDR3 spans 16 residues. As DNA, the CDR3 is TGTGCCAGTAGTATAGGTAAAGGGGTTGGCGCAGATACGCAGTATTTT. The encoded protein is CASSIGKGVGADTQYF.

This clonotype was observed a few times. The junction departs from germline at one end; a sequencing error may be responsible. In DNA form, the CDR3 reads TGTGCTAGCAGCCGAGGGGGGAACAGGGCGGATACGCAGTATTTT. It encodes CASSRGGNRADTQYF. J is TRBJ2-3 and V is TRBV7-7, with D perhaps given as TRBD1 or TRBD2 (6 bases each). Germline loops: CDR1 SSHAT, CDR2 FNYEAQ (reference sequence). The CDR3 consists of 15 residues.

The chain carries TRBV10-2 and TRBJ2-4; D uncertain. This CDR3 is 14 amino acids long. In germline, CDR1 is WSHSY, CDR2 SAAADI. V lost 9 bases and J lost 1, with 13 bases in between. CDR3 bases: TGCGCCAGTACGCGGAGTGAGGCCAAAAACATTCAGTACTTC. Protein product: CASTRSEAKNIQYF.

This clonotype appeared many times. This sequence joins TRBV7-2 and TRBJ1-2, with D perhaps TRBD1 (5 bases). Germline V gene sequence: CDR1 SGHTA, CDR2 FQGNSA. The CDR3 loop spans 14 amino acids. V was clipped by 4 bases and J by 6 bases, with 15 bases between them. CDR3 amino acids: CASSSRDLRHGYTF. In nucleotides, the CDR3 is TGTGCCAGCAGCTCCCGGGACCTCAGGCATGGCTACACCTTC.

In its sample, this clonotype was seen a few times. V is TRBV6-2 or TRBV6-3 and J is TRBJ2-1; TRBD1 matches at 11 bases. V gave up 2 bases and J gave up 3 bases; unmatched junction bases: 3. Germline CDR1 is MNHEY and CDR2 is SVGEGT. The CDR3 is made up of 16 amino acids. The CDR3: CASSYPGQGVYNEQFF. DNA for the CDR3: TGTGCCAGCAGTTACCCGGGACAGGGGGTCTACAATGAGCAGTTCTTC.

This clonotype was observed at least ten times. The chain recombines TRBV6-5 with TRBJ1-6; tentative D call: TRBD1 (5 bases). Germline V gene data show CDR1 as MNHEY and CDR2 as SVGAGI. Trimming stripped 6 bases from V and 6 bases from J, with 15 bases between. The CDR3 has 15 residues. The CDR3: CASSLGGEFNSPLHF. DNA for the CDR3: TGTGCCAGCAGCTTGGGGGGGGAATTTAATTCACCCCTCCACTTT.

V gene TRBV12-3 or TRBV12-4 combines with J gene TRBJ1-4; D call uncertain. Trimming cost V 6 bases and J 8 bases, with 16 bases left between them. The CDR3 has 14 residues. Written as DNA, the CDR3 is TGTGCCAGCAGCCTCGACATTAGGATAGAAAAACTGTTTTTT. Translating it yields CASSLDIRIEKLFF.

This clonotype was observed at least ten times. The rearrangement links TRBV11-3 to TRBJ2-7, with D possibly TRBD2 on 6 matching bases. CDR3 length: 16 amino acids. The germline CDR1 and CDR2 sequences are SGHNT and YENEEA. The ends were cut back, 1 base at V and 2 bases at J, with 15 bases in the middle. The CDR3 loop reads CASSLGGTVSAYEQYF. The CDR3, as DNA: TGTGCCAGCAGCTTAGGTGGGACTGTTAGTGCCTACGAGCAGTACTTC.

This sequence joins TRBV18 and TRBJ1-1; 10 bases map to TRBD1. The length of the CDR3 is 14 residues. Germline V CDR1 and CDR2: KGHSH, LQKENI. The J segment lost 8 bases and the V segment lost 6 bases, leaving 9 bases of the junction unmatched. CDR3: CASSPPGTGEEAFF. The CDR3 DNA is TGTGCCAGCTCTCCCCCGGGGACAGGGGAAGAAGCTTTCTTT.

In its sample, this clonotype was seen many times. The chain joins TRBV6-5 to TRBJ2-7; D unclear. The CDR3 extends over 12 amino acids. Germline assignment: CDR1 MNHEY and CDR2 SVGAGI. Deletions cut 9 bases from V and 2 bases from J, with 11 bases between. CDR3 bases: TGTGCCAGTGTACGACACCCCTACGAGCAGTACGTC. Translated, it gives CASVRHPYEQYV.